Below, 19 T cell receptor beta chains from the same sample are listed, as sequenced in a study of response to subunit inactivated influenza vaccine. One entry per CDR3 protein results from TCRdb running MiXCR on the RT-PCR reads. The sample yields roughly 700,000 distinct CDR3 sequences, about a sixth seen once. The specimen comprised PBMCs from blood, sampled 11 to 12 days after vaccination. Source of these receptors: a middle-aged man who received an inactivated influenza vaccine.

The chain uses TRBV6-1 and TRBJ2-7; 10 bases match TRBD1. Trimming cost V 4 bases and J 5 bases; bases outside gene matches: 5. This CDR3 is 14 amino acids long. The V gene's germline CDR1 is MNHNS and CDR2 SASEGT. Here the CDR3 reads CASSGQGAINEQYF. Here the CDR3 DNA reads TGTGCCAGCAGTGGACAGGGGGCTATTAACGAGCAGTACTTC.

This clonotype was seen a few times. V and J are TRBV12-3 or TRBV12-4 and TRBJ2-3; D gene ambiguous. The CDR3 contains 12 residues. The germline V and J ends were trimmed by 8 bases and 0 bases, with 6 bases remaining between them. DNA of the CDR3: TGTGCCAGCGCTTCTAGCACAGATACGCAGTATTTT. It is translated as CASASSTDTQYF.

This clonotype was seen a handful of times. Relative to the germline gene, one junction end is altered; a read error may explain this. This chain links TRBV6-5 with TRBJ2-5; D is unclear. The V gene's germline CDR1 is MNHEY and CDR2 SVGAGI. The CDR3 has 13 amino acids. The CDR3: CATSSTKGSTQYF. The CDR3 DNA reads TGTGCCACCAGTTCTACCAAGGGTTCGACCCAGTACTTC.

The genes are TRBV18 and TRBJ1-5; D might be TRBD1 (6 bases). The ends were cut back, 5 bases at V and 2 bases at J, with 10 bases in the middle. Germline lookup yields CDR1 KGHSH and CDR2 LQKENI. The CDR3 consists of 14 residues. The CDR3 here is CASSIGGGNQPQHF. CDR3 in DNA: TGTGCCAGCTCAATAGGGGGGGGCAATCAGCCCCAGCATTTT.

This clonotype was seen more than once but under ten times. The rearrangement joins TRBV5-8 to TRBJ2-7; D is possibly TRBD2 (5 bases). The CDR3 runs 15 residues. Trimming shortened V by 5 bases and J by 9 bases, and 24 bases separated the two germline ends. Germline CDR1 SGHTS, CDR2 YDEGEE. The CDR3 DNA sequence: TGTGCCAGCAGTCTGTCGGGAACTCTGATTCGGGGGCAGTACTTC. It translates to CASSLSGTLIRGQYF.

This sequence joins TRBV12-3 or TRBV12-4 and TRBJ1-3; D uncertain. The germline V and J ends were trimmed by 5 bases and 0 bases, with 11 bases remaining between them. The CDR3 covers 15 residues. The CDR3 DNA is TGTGCCAGCAGTCCGAACTTCGCCTCTGGAAACACCATATATTTT. Translation gives CASSPNFASGNTIYF.

V usage is TRBV20-1 and J usage is TRBJ2-1, with 10 bases lining up with TRBD2. Trimming took 3 bases from V and 2 from J; bases not matched to a gene: 7. The CDR3 length is 16 residues. Germline CDR1 is DFQATT and CDR2 is SNEGSKA (reference sequence). CDR3 nucleotides: TGCAGTGCTAGCATAAGACTAGCGGGCGCCTACAATGAGCAGTTCTTC. It is translated as CSASIRLAGAYNEQFF.

The chain couples TRBV4-3 to TRBJ2-6; tentative D call: TRBD2 (5 bases). This CDR3 has 16 amino acids. Trimming removed 2 bases from V and 2 bases from J, with 10 bases in between. CDR1 and CDR2 from the germline V gene are LGHNA and YSLEER. This CDR3 is CASSQTTGTGANVLTF. CDR3 nucleotide sequence: TGCGCCAGCAGCCAAACCACGGGAACTGGGGCCAACGTCCTGACTTTC.

This clonotype was seen at least ten times. This rearrangement joins TRBV7-2 to TRBJ2-5, with D perhaps TRBD1 or TRBD2 (5 bases each). The CDR3 totals 13 residues. Trimming cost V 6 bases and J 5 bases, with 13 bases left between them. CDR1 is SGHTA, CDR2 FQGNSA, per germline. The CDR3 spells CASSTWDGETQYF. Here the CDR3 DNA reads TGTGCCAGCAGTACATGGGACGGGGAGACCCAGTACTTC.

The chain is built from TRBV21-1 and TRBJ2-2; TRBD1 is taken as the D call from the table, unchecked against the DNA. TRBV21-1 is classified as a pseudogene. This CDR3 comprises 18 residues. CDR3 in amino acids: CASSNLSAGTLGIGELFF. The CDR3 nucleotides are TGTGCCAGCAGCAATCTTTCGGCCGGGACGTTGGGGATCGGGGAGCTGTTTTTT.

This clonotype was counted only a few times. V gene TRBV19 combines with J gene TRBJ2-2; D is perhaps TRBD2 (6 bases). With 7 bases removed from V and 7 bases from J, the gap between germline ends came to 13 bases. The CDR3 runs to 13 residues. CDR1 and CDR2 (germline): LNHDA, SQIVND (reference sequence). The CDR3 DNA reads TGTGCCAGTACGGGCCCCGGGGGCGGGGAGCTGTTTTTT. This encodes CASTGPGGGELFF.

The CDR3 DNA reads as TGTGCCAGCTCACCAGGAGCAGAAGAGACCCAGTACTTC. Its protein is CASSPGAEETQYF. The chain is built from TRBV18 and TRBJ2-5, with D unclear. The V and J ends lost 2 bases and 3 bases respectively, with 7 bases between them. Germline assignment: CDR1 KGHSH and CDR2 LQKENI. The CDR3 spans 13 residues.

This clonotype was counted only a few times. The chain links TRBV28 to TRBJ2-7; 8 positions agree with TRBD1. The ends lost 3 bases at V and 5 bases at J; junction bases unmatched: 6. CDR1 and CDR2 from the germline V gene are MDHEN and SYDVKM. The CDR3 covers 14 residues. The CDR3 DNA follows: TGTGCCAGCAGTTTCGGACAGGGATGGAACGAGCAGTACTTC. It yields the protein CASSFGQGWNEQYF. The full variable domain, completed using reference TRBV28 and TRBJ2-7, is DVKVTQSSRYLVKRTGEKVFLECVQDMDHENMFWYRQDPGLGLRLIYFSYDVKMKEKGDIPEGYSVSREKKERFSLILESASTNQTSMYLCASSFGQGWNEQYFGPGTRLTVT.

This clonotype was counted only a few times. This chain joins TRBV20-1 and TRBJ2-7; 10 bases are shared with TRBD1. The germline CDR1 and CDR2 sequences are DFQATT and SNEGSKA (reference sequence). The V segment lost 3 bases and the J segment 0 bases; nucleotides outside the gene matches: 8. CDR3 size: 16 residues. CDR3 nucleotide sequence: TGCAGTGCTAGGCCTGGGACAGGGGCACCCTCCTACGAGCAGTACTTC. Translating gives CSARPGTGAPSYEQYF.

This chain links TRBV7-2 with TRBJ1-1; 7 nucleotides agree with TRBD1. The junction had 6 bases not matched to a gene; V was cut back by 3 bases and J by 5 bases. This CDR3 has 14 amino acids. Germline V gene data show CDR1 as SGHTA and CDR2 as FQGNSA. The DNA for the CDR3 is TGTGCCAGCAGCTTCGCCCAGGGGGGGACTGAAGCTTTCTTT. Its translation is CASSFAQGGTEAFF.

The V gene is TRBV25-1, the J gene TRBJ2-1, with 10 positions matching TRBD1. Trimming took 3 bases from V and 8 from J; bases not matched to a gene: 7. CDR3 length equals 15 residues. The germline V gene has CDR1 MGHDK and CDR2 SYGVNS. The CDR3 here is CASSEPGQGLHEQFF. CDR3 nucleotide sequence: TGTGCCAGCAGTGAGCCGGGACAGGGGTTGCATGAGCAGTTCTTC.

A word on this clonotype: Since no conserved phenylalanine or tryptophan closes the CDR3, a read error is the likely cause. The chain couples TRBV27 to TRBJ2-2; D call uncertain. V shed 0 bases and J shed 4 bases, with 6 bases lying between them. Per the germline V gene, CDR1 is MNHEY and CDR2 is SMNVEV (reference sequence). The length of the CDR3 is 14 residues. The CDR3 reads CASSLSKVTGELFS. In nucleotides, the CDR3 is TGTGCCAGCAGTTTATCGAAGGTCACCGGGGAGCTGTTTTCT.

A few counts support this clonotype. CDR3 residues: CASSQDLLGRAYEQYF. The CDR3 DNA reads TGTGCCAGCAGCCAAGATCTCCTGGGACGTGCCTACGAGCAGTACTTC. The chain combines TRBV3-1 with TRBJ2-7, with D perhaps given as TRBD1 or TRBD2 (5 bases each). CDR3 length: 16 residues. Deletions cut 0 bases from V and 2 bases from J, with 14 bases between. Germline V gene data show CDR1 as LGHDT and CDR2 as YNNKEL (reference sequence).

The chain joins TRBV6-2 or TRBV6-3 to TRBJ2-7, with D tentatively TRBD2 (5 bases). Looked up from germline, CDR1 is MNHEY and CDR2 is SVGEGT. Trimming took off 0 bases at V and 6 bases at J, with 12 bases between the two ends. This CDR3 is built from 14 residues. The CDR3 nucleotides read TGTGCCAGCAGTTACTCGGACTCCAAGCCCGAGCAGTACTTC. Amino acids: CASSYSDSKPEQYF.